These T cell receptor beta chains were read from a single sample in a study of T cell responses to AZD1222 COVID-19 vaccine. TCRdb keeps only in-frame clones here, not all; method: immunoSEQ multiplex PCR. The table shows 130,000 or so clones, with 85% to 90% occurring only once. The specimen comprised peripheral blood, sampled on day 0 of AZD1222 vaccination. All receptors come from an adult in good health. Both conserved end residues are part of each CDR3. The D gene is left open where the match is weak. Not all rows give a size; the values are once, few, many and, for expanded clones, a class.

v_gene,abundance,d_gene,j_gene,CDR3aa,CDR3nt
TRBV14,NA,NA,TRBJ1-3,CASSQGNGNTIYF,TGTGCCAGCAGCCAAGGGAACGGAAACACCATATATTTT
TRBV18,NA,TRBD1,TRBJ1-2,CASSPPTGVNYGYTF,TGTGCCAGCTCACCCCCGACAGGGGTAAACTATGGCTACACCTTC
TRBV3-1/TRBV3-2,NA,TRBD2,TRBJ2-1,CASSHDPGTSGSGEQFF,TGTGCCAGCAGCCATGATCCCGGGACTAGCGGGAGTGGTGAGCAGTTCTTC
TRBV19,NA,NA,TRBJ1-4,CASMAGRNEKLFF,TGTGCCAGTATGGCAGGGCGGAATGAAAAACTGTTTTTT
TRBV24-1,once,NA,TRBJ1-5,CATSSGSNQPQHF,TGTGCCACCAGTTCAGGTAGCAATCAGCCCCAGCATTTT
TRBV5-1,NA,TRBD2,TRBJ2-1,CASSPNSGLAGGPRFF,TGCGCCAGCAGCCCCAACTCGGGACTAGCGGGAGGGCCTCGGTTCTTC
TRBV12-3/TRBV12-4,NA,NA,TRBJ1-5,CASTEYSNQPQHF,TGTGCCAGCACCGAATATAGCAATCAGCCCCAGCATTTT
TRBV21-1,NA,NA,TRBJ1-2,CASSKESRDWGYGYTF,TGTGCCAGCAGCAAAGAAAGTCGAGACTGGGGCTATGGCTACACCTTC
TRBV6-1,NA,TRBD2,TRBJ2-4,CASSGAGGPNIQYF,TGTGCCAGCAGTGGAGCGGGAGGGCCAAACATTCAGTACTTC
TRBV7-3,NA,NA,TRBJ1-2,CASSLIPNYGYTF,TGTGCCAGCAGCTTAATCCCCAACTATGGCTACACCTTC
TRBV12-3/TRBV12-4,NA,NA,TRBJ1-5,CASSSRIQPQHF,TGTGCCAGCAGTTCCCGGATCCAGCCCCAGCATTTT
TRBV5-6,NA,NA,TRBJ2-3,CASGDGARSTDTQYF,TGTGCCAGCGGGGATGGGGCCCGAAGCACAGATACGCAGTATTTT
TRBV10-1,NA,NA,TRBJ1-2,CASTTGRGNYGYTF,TGCGCCAGCACGACGGGTCGGGGTAACTATGGCTACACCTTC
TRBV5-1,NA,TRBD2,TRBJ2-7,CASSAGLAGNLGVYEQYF,TGCGCCAGCAGCGCGGGACTAGCGGGAAACCTGGGGGTCTACGAGCAGTACTTC
TRBV19,NA,NA,TRBJ1-1,CASKTGQMNTEAFF,TGTGCCAGTAAGACGGGGCAGATGAACACTGAAGCTTTCTTT
TRBV25-1,few,NA,TRBJ1-2,CASSLALGPSDGYTF,TGTGCCAGCAGTTTAGCCCTGGGTCCGTCGGATGGCTACACCTTC
TRBV5-4,NA,NA,TRBJ2-3,CASSQDSSTDTQYF,TGTGCCAGCAGCCAGGACAGTAGCACAGATACGCAGTATTTT
TRBV7-3,NA,TRBD2,TRBJ2-1,CASSLTHTSGRDNEQFF,TGTGCCAGCAGCTTAACCCATACTAGCGGGAGAGACAATGAGCAGTTCTTC
TRBV23-1,NA,NA,TRBJ2-1,CASSQGKGYSYNEQFF,TGCGCCAGCAGTCAAGGTAAAGGGTATTCCTACAATGAGCAGTTCTTC
TRBV3-1/TRBV3-2,few,NA,TRBJ1-1,CASSRVNTEAFF,TGTGCCAGCAGCCGCGTGAACACTGAAGCTTTCTTT
TRBV19,NA,TRBD2,TRBJ2-1,CASSIDGPLLVAGLDEQFF,TGTGCCAGTAGTATAGATGGCCCCCTTTTGGTAGCGGGACTCGATGAGCAGTTCTTC
TRBV6-5,once,TRBD1,TRBJ2-5,CASSPGGAYQETQYF,TGTGCCAGCAGTCCAGGGGGCGCGTACCAAGAGACCCAGTACTTC
TRBV19,NA,TRBD2,TRBJ2-1,CASSAELAGGPYNEQFF,TGTGCCAGTAGTGCGGAACTAGCGGGAGGGCCCTACAATGAGCAGTTCTTC
TRBV27,NA,NA,TRBJ2-7,CASSPTPSSYEQYF,TGTGCCAGCAGTCCGACGCCCAGCTCCTACGAGCAGTACTTC
TRBV3-1/TRBV3-2,NA,NA,TRBJ1-4,CASSQDYWTSNEKLFF,TGTGCCAGCAGCCAGGACTACTGGACAAGCAATGAAAAACTGTTTTTT
TRBV7-2,NA,NA,TRBJ1-4,CASSLNGLNEKLFF,TGTGCCAGCAGCTTAAACGGGCTTAATGAAAAACTGTTTTTT
TRBV18,NA,NA,TRBJ1-2,CASSQEINHYGYTF,TGTGCCAGCTCACAAGAGATTAATCACTATGGCTACACCTTC